The next 24 T cell receptor beta chains were all read from a single sample in a study of T cell repertoires in cytomegalovirus infection. For these TCRs, the target antigens are not known. TCRdb reanalysed the reads using MiXCR and keeps one entry per CDR3 protein. The profile covers approximately 1,000,000 distinct CDR3 sequences, with less than 35% appearing a single time and over 12% taken by the ten largest. The material sequenced was cultured CD8+ T cells from PBMCs, taken from culture after CMV antigen stimulation. The receptor source for this set is a human donor in good health (CMV status not recorded). Some clones in this sample may be carry-over from other donors' samples.

This clonotype was observed a single time. The chain recombines TRBV27 with TRBJ2-7; possibly TRBD2 for D (5 bases). The CDR3 spans 12 residues. Germline V gene data show CDR1 as MNHEY and CDR2 as SMNVEV (reference sequence). V lost 6 bases and J lost 5, with 11 bases in between. The CDR3 DNA reads TGTGCCAGCAGCAAGCGGTCTCACGAGCAGTACGTC. Protein: CASSKRSHEQYV.

This clonotype was detected only a few times. The chain carries TRBV20-1 and TRBJ2-1; 11 bases are shared with TRBD2. The CDR3 extends over 16 amino acids. Trimming cost V 0 bases and J 3 bases; bases outside gene matches: 4. Germline CDR1 reads DFQATT; CDR2 reads SNEGSKA (reference sequence). In DNA form, the CDR3 reads TGCAGTGCTAGAGATCCCGGACTAGCGGGCTACAATGAGCAGTTCTTC. Translating it yields CSARDPGLAGYNEQFF.

This clonotype came up a few times. The V gene is TRBV7-2, the J gene TRBJ2-3; weak D call: TRBD2 (6 bases). This CDR3 comprises 17 residues. The V gene lost 5 bases and the J gene lost 0 bases, with 18 bases spanning the gap. Germline values: CDR1 SGHTA, CDR2 FQGNSA. CDR3 bases: TGTGCCAGCAGCCTCCGGAGGGGATGGCCTAGCACAGATACGCAGTATTTT. Residues: CASSLRRGWPSTDTQYF.

The chain combines TRBV6-5 with TRBJ1-2, with a possible D match to TRBD1 (5 bases). CDR1 and CDR2 from the germline V gene are MNHEY and SVGAGI. V lost 0 bases, J lost 0 bases, and 14 bases lay in between. The CDR3 totals 17 residues. The CDR3 sequence is CASSYSRGRGPNYGYTF. The CDR3 DNA reads TGTGCCAGCAGTTACTCGAGAGGGCGGGGCCCTAACTATGGCTACACCTTC.

The V call is TRBV6-2 or TRBV6-3, the J call TRBJ2-7; maybe TRBD2 (8 bases). Germline V CDR1 and CDR2: MNHEY, SVGEGT. V lost 4 bases and J lost 4, with 23 bases in between. The CDR3 covers 17 residues. The CDR3 loop reads CASSSLGRDRLFYEQYF. Here the CDR3 DNA reads TGTGCCAGCAGTTCCCTCGGGAGGGACAGACTATTTTACGAGCAGTACTTC.

This clonotype has ten or more counts. The chain carries TRBV12-3 or TRBV12-4 and TRBJ1-2, with a tentative D call TRBD1 (6 bases). CDR3 length: 18 residues. With 0 bases removed from V and 4 bases from J, the gap between germline ends came to 21 bases. CDR3 protein: CASSLAWRRLGATYGYTF. The CDR3 DNA reads as TGTGCCAGCAGTTTAGCTTGGAGGAGACTGGGGGCCACCTATGGCTACACCTTC.

The rearrangement uses TRBV2 and TRBJ1-4; D not resolved. The CDR3 is 14 amino acids. Germline CDR1 reads SNHLY; CDR2 reads FYNNEI. With 6 bases removed from V and 4 bases from J, the gap between germline ends came to 12 bases. CDR3 protein: CASSRTAFNEKLFF. The DNA for the CDR3 is TGTGCCAGCAGCCGGACGGCTTTTAATGAAAAACTGTTTTTT.

The chain links TRBV10-2 to TRBJ1-1, with 8 bases aligning to TRBD1. The V gene's germline CDR1 is WSHSY and CDR2 SAAADI. Trimming cost V 7 bases and J 5 bases; bases outside gene matches: 6. The CDR3 runs 13 residues. The CDR3 sequence: CASNQGAGTEAFF. DNA for the CDR3: TGCGCCAGCAATCAGGGGGCTGGGACTGAAGCTTTCTTT.

This rearrangement joins TRBV4-3 to TRBJ2-1; 7 nucleotides agree with TRBD1. The germline gives CDR1 LGHNA, CDR2 YSLEER. Losses at the gene ends were 0 bases for V and 2 bases for J; bases not matched to a gene: 7. The CDR3 spans 17 residues. DNA for the CDR3: TGCGCCAGCAGCCAAGATCCCGGGACAGAAACCTACAATGAGCAGTTCTTC. The encoded protein is CASSQDPGTETYNEQFF.

Worth noting for this clonotype: A read error may be the cause here, since a much bigger clone is one base away. The chain uses TRBV6-6 and TRBJ2-7; 7 bases fit TRBD1. Germline V lookup: CDR1 MNHNY, CDR2 SVGAGI (reference sequence). The CDR3 consists of 13 residues. CDR3 nucleotides: TGTGCCAACAGTTCCGGACAGGCCTACGAGCAGTACGTC. It encodes CANSSGQAYEQYV.

This clonotype occurred many times. V usage is TRBV7-2 and J usage is TRBJ2-2; D not certain. The CDR3 covers 13 residues. The V end was cut by 5 bases, the J end by 4 bases, with 8 bases between. The V gene's germline CDR1 is SGHTA and CDR2 FQGNSA. The CDR3 protein is CASSPPRTGELFF. CDR3 DNA: TGTGCCAGCAGCCCCCCTCGCACCGGGGAGCTGTTTTTT. The variable domain in full, with the rest retrieved from reference TRBV7-2 and TRBJ2-2, is GAGVSQSPSNKVTEKGKDVELRCDPISGHTALYWYRQSLGQGLEFLIYFQGNSAPDKSGLPSDRFSAERTGGSVSTLTIQRTQQEDSAVYLCASSPPRTGELFFGEGSRLTVL.

The CDR3 loop is CASTIPGSNEKLFF. CDR3 nucleotide sequence: TGTGCCAGTACCATTCCGGGATCTAATGAAAAACTGTTTTTT. V and J are TRBV19 and TRBJ1-4; D is unresolved. CDR1 and CDR2 (germline): LNHDA, SQIVND (reference sequence). V dropped 7 bases and J dropped 3 bases, with 12 bases sitting between them. The CDR3 sequence is 14 residues long. The full variable domain, with the rest looked up from reference TRBV19 and TRBJ1-4, is DGGITQSPKYLFRKEGQNVTLSCEQNLNHDAMYWYRQDPGQGLRLIYYSQIVNDFQKGDIAEGYSVSREKKESFPLTVTSAQKNPTAFYLCASTIPGSNEKLFFGSGTQLSVL.

As concerns this clonotype: With a much larger clone just one base away, this may be a read error. The chain is built from TRBV7-2 and TRBJ2-2, with D unresolved. V shed 8 bases and J shed 7 bases, with 14 bases lying between them. The V gene's germline CDR1 is SGHTA and CDR2 FQGNSA. The CDR3 length is 13 residues. The CDR3 nucleotides read TGTGCCAGCTGTTACCCAGGCGGCGGGGAGCTGTTTTTT. This gives the protein CASCYPGGGELFF. The complete variable domain, with remaining parts taken from reference TRBV7-2 and TRBJ2-2, reads GAGVSQSPSNKVTEKGKDVELRCDPISGHTALYWYRQSLGQGLEFLIYFQGNSAPDKSGLPSDRFSAERTGGSVSTLTIQRTQQEDSAVYLCASCYPGGGELFFGEGSRLTVL.

In its sample, this clonotype was seen a few times. The chain joins TRBV4-1 to TRBJ2-7; D is perhaps TRBD2 (6 bases). The CDR3 is 15 residues long. V was trimmed by 5 bases and J by 2 bases, leaving 16 bases between them. Looked up from germline, CDR1 is MGHRA and CDR2 is YSYEKL. DNA for the CDR3: TGCGCCAGCAGCACCCAGGCGGGGCAGCCCTACGAGCAGTACTTC. Encoded protein: CASSTQAGQPYEQYF.

This clonotype was seen repeatedly, ten times or more. The CDR3 here is CASSTYSGSHTGELFF. CDR3 bases: TGTGCCAGCAGCACATACTCCGGGTCGCACACCGGGGAGCTGTTTTTT. J is TRBJ2-2 and V is TRBV7-3, with D hard to call. V dropped 5 bases and J dropped 3 bases, with 16 bases sitting between them. The CDR3 has 16 amino acids. Germline CDR1 SGHTA, CDR2 FQGTGA.

This clonotype was counted between two and nine times. The V call is TRBV6-1, the J call TRBJ2-1, with D maybe TRBD1 (5 bases). V shed 1 base and J shed 3 bases, with 10 bases lying between them. The CDR3 totals 15 residues. In germline, CDR1 is MNHNS, CDR2 SASEGT. CDR3 bases: TGTGCCAGCAGTGAAGGGACACCCCACTACAATGAGCAGTTCTTC. It codes for CASSEGTPHYNEQFF.

This sequence joins TRBV2 and TRBJ2-1; no reliable D call. Germline CDR1 is SNHLY and CDR2 is FYNNEI. Trimming shortened V by 7 bases and J by 10 bases, and 11 bases separated the two germline ends. The CDR3 runs 11 residues. CDR3 bases: TGTGCCAGCATTTTGAGCCAAGAGCAGTTCTTC. It codes for CASILSQEQFF.

This chain connects TRBV10-2 to TRBJ2-1; 7 bases are a match to TRBD2. Germline-derived CDR1 and CDR2 are WSHSY and SAAADI. The CDR3 is made up of 13 amino acids. Trimming removed 4 bases from V and 8 bases from J; junction bases left unmatched: 5. For the CDR3, the DNA is TGCGCCAGCAGTGCACTAGCGAGGGATGAGCAGTTCTTC. Translated, it gives CASSALARDEQFF.

This clonotype turned up a few times. The gene calls are TRBV7-9 and TRBJ2-4; D is unresolved. Deletions cut 5 bases from V and 8 bases from J, with 10 bases between. CDR1 is SEHNR and CDR2 is FQNEAQ in the germline V gene (reference sequence). The CDR3 totals 12 residues. CDR3 protein: CASSPTLDIQYF. For the CDR3, the DNA is TGTGCCAGCAGCCCGACATTGGACATTCAGTACTTC.

V usage is TRBV4-3 and J usage is TRBJ1-2; perhaps TRBD1 as D (6 bases). Deletions cut 0 bases from V and 12 bases from J, with 14 bases between. The CDR3 has 13 amino acids. Germline V gene data show CDR1 as LGHNA and CDR2 as YSLEER. Here the CDR3 reads CASSQDRGEVDTF. In nucleotides, the CDR3 is TGCGCCAGCAGCCAAGACAGGGGCGAAGTCGACACCTTC.

This rearrangement joins TRBV11-1 to TRBJ2-7; 10 bases align to TRBD2. Germline CDR1 SGHAT, CDR2 FQDESV (reference sequence). The CDR3 loop spans 14 amino acids. J gave up 10 bases and V 1 base, and 7 bases lay outside the gene matches. The CDR3: CASSLERGGPEQYV. The CDR3, as DNA: TGTGCCAGCAGCTTAGAGCGGGGGGGCCCGGAACAGTACGTC.

This clonotype was detected only once. This chain uses TRBV3-1 with TRBJ2-7; D tentatively fits TRBD1 or TRBD2 (5 bases each). Germline-derived CDR1 and CDR2 are LGHDT and YNNKEL (reference sequence). Deletions cut 1 base from V and 2 bases from J, with 9 bases between. The CDR3 is 14 residues long. This chain's CDR3 is CASSQGDGTYEQYF. CDR3 DNA sequence: TGTGCCAGCAGCCAAGGGGACGGGACCTACGAGCAGTACTTC.

The V gene is TRBV10-3, the J gene TRBJ2-7, with 12 bases matching TRBD2. This CDR3 spans 15 amino acids. The germline V gene encodes CDR1 ENHRY and CDR2 SYGVKD. Trimming cost V 6 bases and J 0 bases; bases outside gene matches: 3. The chain's CDR3 is CAISPSGGGSYEQYV. The DNA for the CDR3 is TGTGCCATCAGCCCTAGCGGGGGGGGCTCCTACGAGCAGTACGTC.

There are many counts of this clonotype. The chain has TRBV12-3 or TRBV12-4 and TRBJ2-4; the D gene is possibly TRBD2 (5 bases). Trimming cost V 6 bases and J 6 bases, with 12 bases left between them. The CDR3 has 13 residues. In nucleotides, the CDR3 is TGTGCCAGCAGCCCTCCCGGACTAAACATTCAGTACTTC. Protein: CASSPPGLNIQYF.